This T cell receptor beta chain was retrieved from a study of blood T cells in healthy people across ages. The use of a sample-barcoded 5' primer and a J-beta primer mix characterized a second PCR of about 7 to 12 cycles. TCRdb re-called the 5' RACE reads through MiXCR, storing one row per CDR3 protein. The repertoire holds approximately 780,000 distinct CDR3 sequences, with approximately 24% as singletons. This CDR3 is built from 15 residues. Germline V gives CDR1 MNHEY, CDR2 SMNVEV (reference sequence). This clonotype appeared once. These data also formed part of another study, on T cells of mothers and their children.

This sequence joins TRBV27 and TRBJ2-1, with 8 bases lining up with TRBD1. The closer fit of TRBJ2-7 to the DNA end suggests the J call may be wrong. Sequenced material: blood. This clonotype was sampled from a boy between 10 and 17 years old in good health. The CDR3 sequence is CASSAREGQAYEQYF. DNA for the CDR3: TGTGCCAGCTCCGCGCGTGAGGGACAGGCCTACGAGCAGTACTTC.